This TCR beta chain stems from a study of CD8+CD57+ T cells in acquired aplastic anemia (dated by TCRdb to the late 2010s). Notes on the research overall: A mean of approximately 3 ug of DNA, ranging from roughly 0.2 to 27.4 ug, was extracted from sorted CD4+ and CD8+ cells. CD8+CD57+ expansion was defined as a frequency above the mean frequency observed in healthy subjects. The paper's findings and limits, for the study overall: Although roughly 29 CD8+ CDR3 sequences were shared by patients and controls, these sequences appeared highly expressed in patients and within the immunodominant clones of patients. Patients and healthy controls showed no significant difference in CD8+ Simpson's diversity (P=0.060).

Patients chosen for sequencing had shown expansion of CD8+CD57+ cells by flow cytometry. Severe acquired aplastic anemia was diagnosed in all patients according to International Study of Aplastic Anemia and Agranulocytosis and Camitta criteria. No therapy had been received by the patients at the time of blood sampling. The study deep-sequenced TCR repertoires of sorted CD4+ and CD8+ blood T cells from severe aplastic anemia patients and healthy subjects. In the USA, patient enrollment took place under clinicaltrials.gov protocols 00001620, 01623167, 00001397, 00071045, 00081523 and 00961064. Ficoll-Paque density gradient centrifugation was used to isolate peripheral blood mononuclear cells. Before DNA extraction, CD4+ and CD8+ T cells were sorted with FACS or magnetic beads. Per the germline V gene, SNHLY is the CDR1 and FYNNEI is the CDR2. There are 13 amino acids in the CDR3, from cysteine to phenylalanine inclusive. The sequence is cut down to CDR3 DNA, 39 bases in frame from base 1. Trimming at the junction amounts to 4 bases on V and 1 base on J, and the germline ends lie 8 bases apart.

In the case of this clonotype: Which antigen it targets is not known. The record has no base qualities; no much larger clone is one base away.

TCR beta VDJ combination and CDR3 sequence profiling used genomic DNA as the template. An Illumina HiSeq 2000 was used for TCR repertoire sequencing. Per the source publication's procedure: TRBV/TRBJ rearrangement plots, CDR3 size and DJ length profiles, and Simpson's diversity index were used to evaluate the repertoires. The most abundant DNA sequence in the deep sequencing data was taken as the immunodominant clone. CDR3 amino acid sequences were checked for sharing between subjects and were compared against published repertoires and the VDJdb database. The public reads were quality trimmed at Q25 with fastp and then assembled into clones with MiXCR by TCRdb, keeping productive beta chains. Rows with a matching CDR3 protein are joined into one entry that keeps the most common DNA and genes. The V and J calls come from TCRdb's annotation, not from the publication. The table for this sample lists about 250,000 distinct CDR3 sequences; around 43% of them were counted only once. Of the sample, under 9% is held by the ten largest clones.

Source material: sorted CD4+, CD8+, or CD8+CD57+ T cells (not recorded which) from PBMCs. The source is a human donor with aplastic anemia. This sequence uses TRBV2 and TRBJ2-7; the D gene remains uncertain. CDR3 loop: CASSARRSYEQYF. Here is the DNA: TGTGCCAGCAGTGCCAGAAGGTCCTACGAGCAGTACTTC.